A single T cell receptor (beta chain) is shown here with its context. This CDR3 has 16 residues. Per the germline V gene, CDR1 is MNHNS and CDR2 is SASEGT. Trimming pared 0 bases from V and 4 bases from J, leaving 14 bases between. This entry belongs to a study of T cell responses to AZD1222 COVID-19 vaccine. The assay was immunoSEQ multiplex PCR, and TCRdb's table has in-frame clones only and misses some. The table has about 93,000 clones, roughly 89% seen once. J is TRBJ2-3 and V is TRBV6-1; TRBD1 is a possible D gene (5 bases). The source material was peripheral blood, sampled on day 0 of MenACWY control vaccination. This clonotype originated in an adult in good health. The CDR3 nucleotides are TGTGCCAGCAGTGAAGCTTCCCTTCAAGGGGCAGATACGCAGTATTTT. This codes for CASSEASLQGADTQYF.